Listed below are T cell receptor beta chains from one sample, sequenced in a study of shared clonotypes between healthy human individuals. Generated by immunoSEQ multiplex PCR, the TCRdb table keeps only in-frame clones and is missing some. In the table there are roughly 760,000 clones, roughly 70% of which are singletons. The material sequenced was memory CD4+ T cells sorted from blood. The receptors here all came from a woman under 40 in good health. The CDR3 runs from the conserved cysteine through the conserved F or W. The order of the fields is J gene, clone size, V gene, D gene, CDR3 protein, CDR3 DNA. D genes are given only for firm matches. The size of a clone is reported for some rows only, either as once, few or many, or as a class for expanded clones.

j_gene: TRBJ1-5; abundance: NA; v_gene: TRBV5-8; d_gene: NA; CDR3aa: CASNSRGAGNQPQHF; CDR3nt: TGTGCCAGCAATTCGAGGGGGGCTGGCAATCAGCCCCAGCATTTT
j_gene: TRBJ1-3; abundance: NA; v_gene: TRBV2; d_gene: NA; CDR3aa: CASREDDSSGNTIYF; CDR3nt: TGTGCCAGCAGAGAAGATGACAGCTCTGGAAACACCATATATTTT
j_gene: TRBJ2-6; abundance: NA; v_gene: TRBV30; d_gene: NA; CDR3aa: CAWTRSGANVLTF; CDR3nt: TGTGCCTGGACGAGGTCTGGGGCCAACGTCCTGACTTTC
j_gene: TRBJ1-2; abundance: NA; v_gene: TRBV6-5; d_gene: NA; CDR3aa: CASRMDANYGYTF; CDR3nt: TGTGCCAGCAGGATGGACGCCAACTATGGCTACACCTTC
j_gene: TRBJ1-1; abundance: NA; v_gene: TRBV19; d_gene: TRBD1; CDR3aa: CASRLPGGMGNTEAFF; CDR3nt: TGTGCCAGTAGGCTACCAGGGGGAATGGGGAACACTGAAGCTTTCTTT
j_gene: TRBJ2-2; abundance: NA; v_gene: TRBV2; d_gene: NA; CDR3aa: CASGQGGELFF; CDR3nt: TGTGCCAGTGGGCAGGGCGGGGAGCTGTTTTTT
j_gene: TRBJ1-3; abundance: NA; v_gene: TRBV11-2; d_gene: TRBD1; CDR3aa: CASSFQTGAHGDTIYF; CDR3nt: TGTGCCAGCAGCTTCCAGACAGGGGCGCATGGAGACACCATATATTTT
j_gene: TRBJ2-7; abundance: NA; v_gene: TRBV5-1; d_gene: TRBD1; CDR3aa: CASSKTGSYEQYF; CDR3nt: TGCGCCAGCAGCAAGACAGGGTCCTACGAGCAGTACTTC
j_gene: TRBJ2-7; abundance: NA; v_gene: TRBV21-1; d_gene: NA; CDR3aa: CATERGLAGVYEQYF; CDR3nt: TGTGCCACCGAAAGGGGACTAGCGGGAGTCTACGAGCAGTACTTC
j_gene: TRBJ2-2; abundance: NA; v_gene: TRBV7-8; d_gene: TRBD2; CDR3aa: CASSLSGGGTGELFF; CDR3nt: TGTGCCAGCAGCTTATCCGGCGGGGGCACCGGGGAGCTGTTTTTT
j_gene: TRBJ2-5; abundance: NA; v_gene: TRBV19; d_gene: NA; CDR3aa: CASSIDAGFETQYF; CDR3nt: TGTGCCAGTAGTATAGACGCGGGGTTTGAGACCCAGTACTTC
j_gene: TRBJ2-7; abundance: NA; v_gene: TRBV19; d_gene: NA; CDR3aa: CASEAYEQYF; CDR3nt: TGTGCCAGTGAGGCCTACGAGCAGTACTTC
j_gene: TRBJ2-5; abundance: NA; v_gene: TRBV7-9; d_gene: NA; CDR3aa: CASSLTVGETQYF; CDR3nt: TGTGCCAGCAGCTTGACAGTCGGAGAGACCCAGTACTTC
j_gene: TRBJ1-2; abundance: NA; v_gene: TRBV27; d_gene: TRBD1; CDR3aa: CASSFQGQGIGGYTF; CDR3nt: TGTGCCAGCAGTTTTCAGGGACAGGGGATCGGTGGCTACACCTTC
j_gene: TRBJ2-2; abundance: NA; v_gene: TRBV5-1; d_gene: NA; CDR3aa: CASTRLGLNTGELFF; CDR3nt: TGCGCCAGCACTAGACTAGGGCTGAACACCGGGGAGCTGTTTTTT
j_gene: TRBJ1-5; abundance: NA; v_gene: TRBV6-1; d_gene: TRBD1; CDR3aa: CASSEARGQGQPQHF; CDR3nt: TGTGCCAGCAGTGAAGCGCGGGGACAGGGGCAGCCCCAGCATTTT
j_gene: TRBJ1-2; abundance: NA; v_gene: TRBV7-2; d_gene: NA; CDR3aa: CASSPQRDSYGYTF; CDR3nt: TGTGCCAGCAGCCCACAAAGGGACTCCTATGGCTACACCTTC
j_gene: TRBJ2-3; abundance: NA; v_gene: TRBV7-8; d_gene: NA; CDR3aa: CASSPTRGDTQYF; CDR3nt: TGTGCCAGCAGCCCGACCAGAGGTGATACGCAGTATTTT
j_gene: TRBJ2-1; abundance: few; v_gene: TRBV14; d_gene: TRBD2; CDR3aa: CASSPSGLAGHEQFF; CDR3nt: TGTGCCAGCAGCCCATCCGGACTAGCGGGACACGAGCAGTTCTTC
j_gene: TRBJ2-1; abundance: NA; v_gene: TRBV2; d_gene: NA; CDR3aa: CASSELGPGFSGEQFF; CDR3nt: TGTGCCAGCAGTGAATTGGGGCCAGGGTTTTCGGGTGAGCAGTTCTTC
j_gene: TRBJ2-1; abundance: NA; v_gene: TRBV6-5; d_gene: NA; CDR3aa: CASSRHDDISGEQFF; CDR3nt: TGTGCCAGCAGTCGACACGACGACATTAGCGGTGAGCAGTTCTTC
j_gene: TRBJ1-1; abundance: once; v_gene: TRBV7-9; d_gene: NA; CDR3aa: CASSFTMEQGIEAFF; CDR3nt: TGTGCCAGCAGCTTTACCATGGAGCAGGGGATTGAAGCTTTCTTT
j_gene: TRBJ1-1; abundance: NA; v_gene: TRBV5-1; d_gene: NA; CDR3aa: CASSLEDTEAFF; CDR3nt: TGCGCCAGCAGCTTGGAGGACACTGAAGCTTTCTTT
j_gene: TRBJ1-3; abundance: NA; v_gene: TRBV27; d_gene: NA; CDR3aa: CAISPHPSSGNTIYF; CDR3nt: TGTGCCATTTCTCCCCATCCAAGCTCTGGAAACACCATATATTTT
j_gene: TRBJ1-2; abundance: NA; v_gene: TRBV6-6; d_gene: NA; CDR3aa: CASRPSDRSNYGYTF; CDR3nt: TGTGCCAGCAGACCATCGGACAGATCTAACTATGGCTACACCTTC
j_gene: TRBJ1-5; abundance: NA; v_gene: TRBV19; d_gene: TRBD1; CDR3aa: CASSIVRDSSNQPQHF; CDR3nt: TGTGCCAGTAGTATAGTTAGGGACAGTAGCAATCAGCCCCAGCATTTT
j_gene: TRBJ2-7; abundance: NA; v_gene: TRBV7-9; d_gene: NA; CDR3aa: CASSLVSGGNEQYF; CDR3nt: TGTGCCAGCAGCTTAGTAAGCGGAGGGAACGAGCAGTACTTC
j_gene: TRBJ2-5; abundance: NA; v_gene: TRBV19; d_gene: TRBD2; CDR3aa: CASSATSGRTLQETQYF; CDR3nt: TGTGCCAGTTCGGCGACTAGCGGGAGGACCCTTCAAGAGACCCAGTACTTC
j_gene: TRBJ1-5; abundance: NA; v_gene: TRBV7-2; d_gene: TRBD1; CDR3aa: CASSGRDSSNQPQHF; CDR3nt: TGTGCCAGCAGCGGCCGGGACAGCAGCAATCAGCCCCAGCATTTT
j_gene: TRBJ1-4; abundance: NA; v_gene: TRBV7-2; d_gene: TRBD1; CDR3aa: CASSPRQGLVEKLFF; CDR3nt: TGTGCCAGCAGCCCGAGACAGGGTTTGGTTGAAAAACTGTTTTTT
j_gene: TRBJ2-4; abundance: few; v_gene: TRBV13; d_gene: NA; CDR3aa: CASSGKGGAKNIQYF; CDR3nt: TGTGCCAGCAGCGGAAAGGGTGGGGCCAAAAACATTCAGTACTTC
j_gene: TRBJ1-2; abundance: NA; v_gene: TRBV28; d_gene: NA; CDR3aa: CASSLRGAGVTNYGYTF; CDR3nt: TGTGCCAGCAGTTTAAGGGGGGCTGGAGTAACTAACTATGGCTACACCTTC